This TCR beta chain was sequenced during a study of cytomegalovirus exposure and HLA in healthy donors. Study-wide points: Reportedly, TCR beta sequences accurately predicted HLA-A and HLA-B alleles in most subjects.

Remarks on this clone: Its antigen remains unidentified.

PCR involved 60 Vbeta and 13 Jbeta primers. Using immunoSEQ multiplex PCR, the repertoire was profiled, and TCRdb retains in-frame clones only, with some absent. In the table there are roughly 100,000 clones, 75% to 90% of which are singletons. With 3 bases removed from V and 5 bases from J, the gap between germline ends came to 9 bases. Germline CDR1 reads SGHRS; CDR2 reads YFSETQ. This CDR3 is 12 amino acids long. The sample taken for sequencing was PBMCs. The clonotype comes from a man under 40 in good health and CMV-seronegative. The J gene is TRBJ2-7, the V gene TRBV5-1, with D unclear. This CDR3 reads CASSSRMDEQYF. The CDR3 DNA reads TGCGCCAGCAGCTCCAGGATGGACGAGCAGTACTTC.